This TCR beta chain was obtained from a study of blood T cell repertoires in COVID-19. Study background: The United States, Italy and Spain supplied acute and convalescent COVID-19 samples. Sources were T cells, B-cell-depleted T cells, or PBMCs; the material itself was cDNA or gDNA.

Source study methods: Amplification of reference gene primers provided the estimated nucleated cell counts. Profiling relied on immunoSEQ multiplex PCR, and the TCRdb table lists in-frame clones only, not all of them. The DNA was the basis for D and trimming; V, J and clone size are from that table. Here the sample spans around 200,000 clones, less than 85% being singletons. Trimming removed 6 bases from V and 7 bases from J, with 12 bases in between. The CDR3 spans 13 residues. The germline gives CDR1 MDHEN, CDR2 SYDVKM. The chain carries TRBV28 and TRBJ1-4; D is perhaps TRBD1 (6 bases). This sequence was found in a woman in her 70s with acute or convalescent COVID-19. The specimen was peripheral blood. The CDR3 bases are TGTGCCAGCAGGGGGGGGGCTGGTGAAAAACTGTTTTTT. Translation: CASRGGAGEKLFF.